This T cell receptor beta chain was documented in a study of CD8 T cells in ankylosing spondylitis. In its sample, this clonotype was seen many times. Its antigen is undetermined. Study conclusions and caveats: Relatively scarce in peripheral blood, disease-linked clones were CD8+. Reportedly, significant enrichment of disease-linked clones occurred in matched ankylosing spondylitis synovial fluid. Characteristic of ankylosing spondylitis blood, it appeared, was a TCR beta motif comprising about 8 highly homologous variants.

5'-RACE, quantitative and with molecular barcodes, yielded the TCR beta libraries. TCRdb called the 5' RACE reads again in MiXCR, with one record for every CDR3 protein. The table lists fewer than 25,000 distinct CDR3 sequences, 10% to 15% of them singletons. There are 14 residues in the CDR3. The V end was cut by 3 bases, the J end by 3 bases, with 10 bases between. CDR1 LNHNV and CDR2 YYDKDF come from the germline V gene (reference sequence). The sequenced material came from blood. V usage is TRBV15 and J usage is TRBJ2-3; D might be TRBD2 (6 bases). This TCR was sampled from a male donor with ankylosing spondylitis or in good health (not recorded which). The CDR3 protein is CATSRGRGTDTQYF. In nucleotides, the CDR3 is TGTGCCACCAGCAGGGGACGGGGGACAGATACGCAGTATTTT.